Below are 32 T cell receptor beta chains sequenced from a single sample in a study of Ad26.COV2.S vaccination and SARS-CoV-2 variants. Described treatment: 15 to 20 received Ad26.COV2.S at low or high dose, single or two shots; about 5 received placebo; per-sample allocation not given. Samples were taken on day 63 after the first vaccine or placebo injection. Libraries were prepared by immunoSEQ multiplex PCR; TCRdb keeps only in-frame clonotypes and omits some of them. The sample holds around 400,000 clones, 83% seen once. The source material was peripheral blood, sampled in a trial of Ad26.COV2.S vaccine versus placebo. These receptors originate from a person between 18 and 65 years old who received the Ad26.COV2.S COVID-19 vaccine or a placebo.

V is TRBV19 and J is TRBJ2-2; D remains ambiguous. Germline V gene sequence: CDR1 LNHDA, CDR2 SQIVND (reference sequence). This CDR3 is built from 14 residues. The V end was cut by 5 bases, the J end by 5 bases, with 12 bases between. CDR3 sequence: CASSPRTFTGELFF. CDR3 in DNA: TGTGCCAGTAGTCCTCGGACCTTTACCGGGGAGCTGTTTTTT.

The chain is built from TRBV9 and TRBJ1-1; TRBD1 matches at 7 bases. J lost 1 base, V lost 1 base, and 7 bases had no gene match. CDR3 length: 16 residues. The germline gives CDR1 SGDLS, CDR2 YYNGEE. The CDR3 loop is CASSVNRGPTNTEAFF. The CDR3 nucleotides are TGTGCCAGCAGCGTAAACAGGGGCCCAACGAACACTGAAGCTTTCTTT.

The chain employs TRBV21-1 and TRBJ2-7. TRBV21-1 is a pseudogene locus. The CDR3 extends over 18 amino acids. CDR3 bases: TGTGCCAGCAGCAACAGAACCCGGGACCTACTTCTTTCTCCCGAGCAGTACTTC. It encodes CASSNRTRDLLLSPEQYF.

Here the CDR3 DNA reads TGTGCCAGCAGTGGAGGTCCGGGGGCTTTCTTT. Encoded protein: CASSGGPGAFF. This rearrangement joins TRBV2 to TRBJ1-1; no clear D gene. Deletions cut 4 bases from V and 11 bases from J, with 11 bases between. The germline V gene has CDR1 SNHLY and CDR2 FYNNEI. The CDR3 covers 11 residues.

The chain couples TRBV3-1 (or the pseudogene TRBV3-2) to TRBJ1-2; weak D call: TRBD1 (5 bases). Trimming took 5 bases from V and 8 from J, leaving 21 bases between them. The CDR3 has 15 residues. Germline lookup yields CDR1 LGHDT and CDR2 YNNKEL (reference sequence). The CDR3 loop reads CASSEAWEGARGYTF. CDR3 nucleotides: TGTGCCAGCAGCGAGGCATGGGAAGGGGCGCGGGGCTACACCTTC.

This chain uses TRBV4-2 with TRBJ2-7; tentatively, D is TRBD2 (7 bases). The CDR3 has 16 residues. Germline CDR1 is LGHNA and CDR2 is YNFKEQ. With 0 bases removed from V and 3 bases from J, the gap between germline ends came to 15 bases. The CDR3 reads CASSQEGASGFYEQYF. The CDR3 DNA reads as TGTGCCAGCAGCCAAGAGGGGGCTAGCGGATTCTACGAGCAGTACTTC.

This clone was picked up one time. The chain carries TRBV7-9 and TRBJ2-7, with 7 bases matching TRBD1. The CDR3 covers 16 residues. Losses at the gene ends were 2 bases for V and 2 bases for J; bases not matched to a gene: 9. Germline-derived CDR1 and CDR2 are SEHNR and FQNEAQ (reference sequence). CDR3 nucleotide sequence: TGTGCCAGCAGCTTAATAGGGGGCTCTTTCACCTACGAGCAGTACTTC. It yields the protein CASSLIGGSFTYEQYF.

This chain links TRBV24-1 with TRBJ2-3, with 10 bases aligning to TRBD2. The CDR3 runs 18 residues. V shed 1 base and J 6 bases; nucleotides not matched to a gene: 12. Germline CDR1 reads KGHDR; CDR2 reads SFDVKD. The CDR3 sequence: CATSDFTRASGGVDTQYF. CDR3 in DNA: TGTGCCACCAGTGATTTTACCCGGGCTAGCGGGGGTGTGGATACGCAGTATTTT.

The V and J genes are TRBV7-2 and TRBJ2-3; weak D call: TRBD2 (5 bases). The germline V and J ends were trimmed by 4 bases and 0 bases, with 8 bases remaining between them. This CDR3 region has 14 residues. The germline gives CDR1 SGHTA, CDR2 FQGNSA. CDR3: CASSSRTSTDTQYF. CDR3 nucleotides: TGTGCCAGCAGCTCCCGGACTAGCACAGATACGCAGTATTTT.

The rearrangement joins TRBV7-3 to TRBJ2-2, with 9 bases fitting TRBD1. Germline V gives CDR1 SGHTA, CDR2 FQGTGA. This CDR3 comprises 16 residues. V was clipped by 4 bases and J by 4 bases; unmatched bases: 7. The CDR3 reads CASSSGTGSSTGELFF. The CDR3, as DNA: TGTGCCAGCAGCTCCGGGACAGGGTCGTCCACCGGGGAGCTGTTTTTT.

This chain connects TRBV28 to TRBJ1-2; 9 positions agree with TRBD1. Trimming removed 7 bases from V and 8 bases from J; junction bases left unmatched: 14. Looked up from germline, CDR1 is MDHEN and CDR2 is SYDVKM. The CDR3 is made up of 15 amino acids. Written as DNA, the CDR3 is TGTGCCAGCATGACTAGCCCGACAGGGGGATGGGGCTACACCTTC. As protein: CASMTSPTGGWGYTF.

The chain's CDR3 is CASSEGTRWAGELFF. CDR3 nucleotides: TGTGCCAGCAGTGAAGGGACCAGGTGGGCCGGGGAGCTGTTTTTT. V is TRBV6-1 and J is TRBJ2-2, with D unresolved. The V and J ends lost 1 base and 6 bases respectively, with 12 bases between them. Germline CDR1 MNHNS, CDR2 SASEGT. This CDR3 is built from 15 residues.

The rearrangement joins TRBV28 to TRBJ1-5, with D perhaps matching TRBD1 (6 bases). CDR3 length: 14 residues. Looked up from germline, CDR1 is MDHEN and CDR2 is SYDVKM. The CDR3 here is CGPRGAGKGQPQHF. In DNA, the CDR3 is TGTGGGCCTCGGGGGGCAGGGAAGGGTCAGCCCCAGCATTTT.

This chain joins TRBV28 and TRBJ1-2; D perhaps matches TRBD1 (6 bases). With 4 bases removed from V and 1 base from J, the gap between germline ends came to 13 bases. Germline V CDR1 and CDR2: MDHEN, SYDVKM. The CDR3 is 15 amino acids. The CDR3 loop reads CASSSPSGVNYGYTF. The CDR3 nucleotides are TGTGCCAGCAGTTCCCCTTCAGGGGTTAACTATGGCTACACCTTC.

The chain uses TRBV5-6 and TRBJ2-1; D ambiguous. Per the germline V gene, CDR1 is SGHDT and CDR2 is YYEEEE. V dropped 3 bases and J dropped 4 bases, with 11 bases sitting between them. This CDR3 is 14 amino acids long. The CDR3 DNA reads TGTGCCAGCAGCTCGTACACGGCGTACAATGAGCAGTTCTTC. Translated: CASSSYTAYNEQFF.

To note about this clone: The identical CDR3 is also encoded by other nucleotide sequences in the sample. The chain links TRBV5-1 to TRBJ1-1; D call uncertain. The CDR3 contains 13 residues. Germline loops: CDR1 SGHRS, CDR2 YFSETQ. V was cut by 0 bases and J by 5 bases, with 8 bases left in between. CDR3: CASSLAGTTEAFF. CDR3 DNA: TGCGCCAGCAGCTTGGCGGGAACAACTGAAGCTTTCTTT.

The chain combines TRBV27 with TRBJ1-3, with a weak D call TRBD1 (6 bases). Trimming stripped 3 bases from V and 0 bases from J, with 9 bases between. CDR3 size: 15 residues. CDR1 is MNHEY, CDR2 SMNVEV, per germline (reference sequence). CDR3 sequence: CASSFNRASGNTIYF. In DNA, the CDR3 is TGTGCCAGCAGTTTTAACAGGGCCTCTGGAAACACCATATATTTT.

This chain joins TRBV7-2 and TRBJ1-2, with 12 nucleotides matching TRBD1. Looked up from germline, CDR1 is SGHTA and CDR2 is FQGNSA. The V segment lost 5 bases and the J segment 2 bases; nucleotides outside the gene matches: 3. The CDR3 has 15 residues. CDR3 region: CASSQGQGANYGYTF. The CDR3 coding sequence is TGTGCCAGCAGCCAGGGACAGGGGGCAAACTATGGCTACACCTTC.

The chain has TRBV19 and TRBJ1-1; no definite D call. This CDR3 has 15 residues. Trimming took 0 bases from V and 3 from J, leaving 11 bases between them. Germline lookup yields CDR1 LNHDA and CDR2 SQIVND (reference sequence). The CDR3, as DNA: TGTGCCAGTAGTATAGATGCTTGGAAGGACACTGAAGCTTTCTTT. Translating gives CASSIDAWKDTEAFF.

The rearrangement uses TRBV18 and TRBJ1-6; no firm D call. CDR3 length: 14 residues. Germline-derived CDR1 and CDR2 are KGHSH and LQKENI. V shed 2 bases and J shed 7 bases, with 9 bases lying between them. CDR3 DNA: TGTGCCAGCTCACCAGGGCACGTAAATTCACCCCTCCACTTT. This sequence encodes CASSPGHVNSPLHF. Filled out from reference TRBV18 and TRBJ1-6, the complete variable domain reads NAGVMQNPRHLVRRRGQEARLRCSPMKGHSHVYWYRQLPEEGLKFMVYLQKENIIDESGMPKERFSAEFPKEGPSILRIQQVVRGDSAAYFCASSPGHVNSPLHFGNGTRLTVT.

The chain carries TRBV7-9 and TRBJ2-5; D is unresolved. The germline gives CDR1 SEHNR, CDR2 FQNEAQ (reference sequence). The V gene lost 1 base and the J gene lost 2 bases, with 8 bases spanning the gap. The CDR3 length is 14 residues. The chain's CDR3 is CASSLGSGQETQYF. The CDR3 nucleotides are TGTGCCAGCAGCTTAGGGTCTGGGCAAGAGACCCAGTACTTC. Looking up the rest from reference TRBV7-9 and TRBJ2-5 gives the full variable domain: DTGVSQNPRHKITKRGQNVTFRCDPISEHNRLYWYRQTLGQGPEFLTYFQNEAQLEKSRLLSDRFSAERPKGSFSTLEIQRTEQGDSAMYLCASSLGSGQETQYFGPGTRLLVL.

The chain has TRBV5-1 and TRBJ2-1; 8 bases map to TRBD2. CDR3 length: 20 residues. V trimming: 5 bases; J trimming: 4 bases; junction bases outside the gene matches: 23. Germline V CDR1 and CDR2: SGHRS, YFSETQ. CDR3 sequence: CASSYPSGRGQNYGYNEQFF. The CDR3 DNA follows: TGCGCCAGCAGTTATCCTAGCGGGCGGGGCCAGAATTACGGTTACAATGAGCAGTTCTTC. Together with reference TRBV5-1 and TRBJ2-1, the CDR3 gives the full variable domain: KAGVTQTPRYLIKTRGQQVTLSCSPISGHRSVSWYQQTPGQGLQFLFEYFSETQRNKGNFPGRFSGRQFSNSRSEMNVSTLELGDSALYLCASSYPSGRGQNYGYNEQFFGPGTRLTVL.

This sequence joins TRBV3-1 (or the pseudogene TRBV3-2) and TRBJ2-7; 9 bases match TRBD1. The CDR3 loop spans 16 amino acids. CDR1 is LGHDT, CDR2 YNNKEL, per germline (reference sequence). Unmatched junction bases numbered 6, after V lost 1 base and J lost 2 bases. CDR3 loop: CASSQAGTGRPYEQYF. CDR3 sequence (DNA): TGTGCCAGCAGCCAAGCGGGGACAGGGAGACCCTACGAGCAGTACTTC.

The chain is built from TRBV5-4 and TRBJ1-2; the D gene is possibly TRBD1 (5 bases). Germline loops: CDR1 SGHNT, CDR2 YYREEE (reference sequence). Trimming took 10 bases from V and 4 from J, leaving 23 bases between them. The CDR3 contains 15 residues. CDR3 loop: CAFHWGRVGTYGYTF. The CDR3 DNA is TGTGCCTTCCACTGGGGCAGGGTTGGGACCTATGGCTACACCTTC.

J is TRBJ2-7 and V is TRBV4-2, with 10 bases fitting TRBD2. V lost 5 bases to trimming and J lost 1 base; unmatched junction nucleotides: 2. The CDR3 consists of 14 residues. Germline V lookup: CDR1 LGHNA, CDR2 YNFKEQ. The CDR3 sequence: CASSMTSGSYEQYF. CDR3 DNA sequence: TGTGCCAGCAGCATGACTAGCGGGTCCTACGAGCAGTACTTC.

This clone was seen a single time. The rearrangement links TRBV21-1 to TRBJ2-1. TRBV21-1 is a known pseudogene. This CDR3 has 16 residues. CDR3 region: CASSSTSGTHYNEQFF. The CDR3 DNA sequence: TGTGCCAGCAGCTCTACCTCCGGGACGCATTACAATGAGCAGTTCTTC.

The chain recombines TRBV9 with TRBJ2-1, with TRBD2 as a possible D gene (6 bases). The CDR3 is 14 residues long. Germline assignment: CDR1 SGDLS and CDR2 YYNGEE. V was pared by 3 bases and J by 12 bases, with 19 bases between. The CDR3 protein is CASSANIGDWGQFF. CDR3 nucleotides: TGTGCCAGCAGCGCGAATATAGGGGACTGGGGGCAGTTCTTC. The full variable domain, completed using reference TRBV9 and TRBJ2-1, is DSGVTQTPKHLITATGQRVTLRCSPRSGDLSVYWYQQSLDQGLQFLIQYYNGEERAKGNILERFSAQQFPDLHSELNLSSLELGDSALYFCASSANIGDWGQFFGPGTRLTVL.

This rearrangement joins TRBV6-1 to TRBJ2-5, with D possibly being TRBD1 (6 bases). Germline assignment: CDR1 MNHNS and CDR2 SASEGT. This CDR3 spans 16 amino acids. The V and J ends lost 4 bases and 3 bases respectively, with 18 bases between them. In nucleotides, the CDR3 is TGTGCCAGCAGTGGAACATACAGGGTGGTGGAAGAGACCCAGTACTTC. As protein: CASSGTYRVVEETQYF.

The V and J genes are TRBV9 and TRBJ1-4; maybe TRBD1 (5 bases). The CDR3 is 12 amino acids. V lost 6 bases and J lost 7, with 10 bases in between. CDR1 SGDLS and CDR2 YYNGEE come from the germline V gene. As DNA, the CDR3 is TGTGCCAGCATCCCCGGGGGTGAAAAACTGTTTTTT. Its protein product is CASIPGGEKLFF.

The chain combines TRBV24-1 with TRBJ2-7; 8 nucleotides agree with TRBD1. Germline V gene data show CDR1 as KGHDR and CDR2 as SFDVKD. This CDR3 contains 12 residues. After removal of 4 bases from V and 9 bases from J, the junction contained 4 bases not matched to a gene. The DNA for the CDR3 is TGTGCCACCAGTGACGACAGGGGTTGGCAGTACTTC. Its translation is CATSDDRGWQYF.

The chain links TRBV30 to TRBJ1-2, with 8 bases lining up with TRBD1. In germline, CDR1 is GTSNPN, CDR2 SVGIG (reference sequence). V shed 1 base, J shed 3 bases, and the junction held 7 bases outside the gene matches. The CDR3 runs to 15 residues. The CDR3 DNA reads TGTGCCTGGAGTGCAACAGGGGGGGGCTACTATGGCTACACCTTC. As protein: CAWSATGGGYYGYTF.

J is TRBJ2-2 and V is TRBV19, with TRBD1 matching over 7 bases. This CDR3 comprises 16 residues. Germline V gives CDR1 LNHDA, CDR2 SQIVND (reference sequence). The junction had 7 bases not matched to a gene; V was cut back by 6 bases and J by 0 bases. CDR3 nucleotide sequence: TGTGCCAGTAGCCGGCTGGGACAGCCGAACACCGGGGAGCTGTTTTTT. This gives the protein CASSRLGQPNTGELFF. Looking up the rest from reference TRBV19 and TRBJ2-2 gives the full variable domain: DGGITQSPKYLFRKEGQNVTLSCEQNLNHDAMYWYRQDPGQGLRLIYYSQIVNDFQKGDIAEGYSVSREKKESFPLTVTSAQKNPTAFYLCASSRLGQPNTGELFFGEGSRLTVL.